The rows below give T cell receptor beta chains drawn from one sample of a study of shared clonotypes between healthy human individuals. Sequencing was performed with immunoSEQ multiplex PCR; in TCRdb, only in-frame clones are kept and a portion is missing. The sample yields 2 million to 2.5 million clones, under 95% seen once. The specimen was naive CD4+ T cells from PBMCs. The receptors derive from a man younger than 35 in good health. Some clones in this sample may be carry-over from other donors' samples. CDR3s include the opening cysteine and the closing phenylalanine or tryptophan. The D gene is left open where the match is weak. Size is stated for part of the rows, as once, few or many counts, or as a class when the clone is expanded.

clone_size	j_call	v_call	d_call	cdr3_aa	cdr3_nt
NA	TRBJ2-7	TRBV6-5	TRBD1	CASSPEDRVGEQYF	TGTGCCAGCAGTCCCGAGGACAGGGTGGGCGAGCAGTACTTC
NA	TRBJ2-3	TRBV28	NA	CASSRHPPGTQRDTQYF	TGTGCCAGCAGTCGACACCCACCCGGGACTCAGAGAGATACGCAGTATTTT
NA	TRBJ1-1	TRBV9	NA	CASSALGGRTEAFF	TGTGCCAGCAGCGCCCTGGGGGGGCGGACTGAAGCTTTCTTT
NA	TRBJ1-2	TRBV28	TRBD1	CASESLRGRQAYGYTF	TGTGCCAGCGAATCACTTAGGGGGCGGCAGGCCTATGGCTACACCTTC
NA	TRBJ1-2	TRBV7-2	NA	CASSSVGTVTFGYTF	TGTGCCAGCAGCTCGGTGGGGACTGTCACTTTCGGCTACACCTTC
NA	TRBJ2-5	TRBV18	NA	CASSPRGARETQYF	TGTGCCAGCTCACCTAGGGGGGCTCGGGAGACCCAGTACTTC
NA	TRBJ2-3	TRBV15	NA	CATSRDSSTDTQYF	TGTGCCACCAGCAGAGATAGCAGCACAGATACGCAGTATTTT
NA	TRBJ2-7	TRBV6-1	TRBD1	CASSGQGALTYEQYF	TGTGCCAGCAGCGGACAGGGGGCTTTAACCTACGAGCAGTACTTC
NA	TRBJ1-1	TRBV28	NA	CASFSTEAFF	TGTGCCAGTTTCTCTACTGAAGCTTTCTTT
once	TRBJ2-1	TRBV7-2	NA	CASRDAYNEQFF	TGTGCCAGCAGGGACGCGTACAATGAGCAGTTCTTC
NA	TRBJ2-3	TRBV5-1	TRBD1	CASSRGLPTDTQYF	TGCGCCAGCAGCAGGGGGCTCCCCACAGATACGCAGTATTTT
NA	TRBJ1-1	TRBV5-1	NA	CASSPKDRNTEAFF	TGCGCCAGCAGCCCCAAAGACAGGAACACTGAAGCTTTCTTT
NA	TRBJ1-2	TRBV30	TRBD1	CAWSVLKGAYGYTF	TGTGCCTGGAGTGTACTAAAGGGGGCATATGGCTACACCTTC
NA	TRBJ2-7	TRBV9	NA	CASSPPRGRESYEQYF	TGTGCCAGCAGCCCCCCCCGGGGGCGGGAGTCCTACGAGCAGTACTTC
NA	TRBJ2-3	TRBV6-1	NA	CASSGVVADTQYF	TGTGCCAGCAGTGGGGTCGTAGCAGATACGCAGTATTTT
NA	TRBJ1-2	TRBV5-4	TRBD1	CASSLGQETDGYTF	TGTGCCAGCAGCCTGGGACAGGAAACGGATGGCTACACCTTC
few	TRBJ2-2	TRBV7-3	NA	CASSLMRANTGELFF	TGTGCCAGCAGCTTAATGCGGGCGAACACCGGGGAGCTGTTTTTT
few	TRBJ2-7	TRBV18	TRBD1	CASSPHRGQFYEQYF	TGTGCCAGCTCACCCCACAGGGGCCAATTCTACGAGCAGTACTTC
NA	TRBJ1-2	TRBV18	NA	CASSPKQGIDYGYTF	TGTGCCAGCTCACCAAAACAGGGAATCGACTATGGCTACACCTTC
NA	TRBJ2-1	TRBV6-6	TRBD2	CASEPPGREKEQFF	TGTGCCAGCGAACCCCCGGGGCGGGAGAAGGAGCAGTTCTTC
NA	TRBJ2-1	TRBV5-1	NA	CASGGYNEQFF	TGCGCCAGTGGGGGCTACAATGAGCAGTTCTTC
few	TRBJ1-1	TRBV6-4	NA	CASSQGGTNTEAFF	TGTGCCAGCAGTCAAGGGGGGACGAACACTGAAGCTTTCTTT
NA	TRBJ1-2	TRBV28	NA	CASSSEGGTLGYGYTF	TGTGCCAGCAGCTCCGAGGGGGGGACGCTAGGCTATGGCTACACCTTC
NA	TRBJ2-2	TRBV10-3	TRBD2	CAIRGLAGNGGELFF	TGTGCCATCAGAGGACTAGCGGGAAACGGCGGGGAGCTGTTTTTT
NA	TRBJ2-6	TRBV5-1	NA	CASSPSGKLEANVLTF	TGCGCCAGCAGCCCATCCGGGAAACTAGAGGCCAACGTCCTGACTTTC
NA	TRBJ1-5	TRBV6-5	NA	CASSLTGGDQPQHF	TGTGCCAGCAGTTTGACCGGGGGCGATCAGCCCCAGCATTTT
NA	TRBJ2-7	TRBV5-4	NA	CASRSGNRDSYEQYF	TGTGCCAGCAGATCAGGGAACAGAGACTCCTACGAGCAGTACTTC
NA	TRBJ1-2	TRBV7-9	NA	CASSLSGYYGYTF	TGTGCCAGCAGCTTGAGCGGATACTATGGCTACACCTTC
NA	TRBJ1-2	TRBV19	NA	CASSIGVGYGYTF	TGTGCCAGTAGTATCGGGGTCGGCTATGGCTACACCTTC
NA	TRBJ2-3	TRBV5-3	NA	CARSKTGTGSDTQYF	TGTGCCAGAAGCAAGACCGGGACTGGTTCGGATACGCAGTATTTT
NA	TRBJ2-7	TRBV28	TRBD2	CASGLADPYEQYF	TGTGCCAGCGGTCTAGCGGACCCTTACGAGCAGTACTTC
NA	TRBJ1-2	TRBV7-9	TRBD1	CASSTDRAGNYGYTF	TGTGCCAGCAGCACCGACAGGGCTGGTAACTATGGCTACACCTTC
NA	TRBJ2-7	TRBV7-6	NA	CASSLAPSITIEQYF	TGTGCCAGCAGCTTAGCCCCCAGCATTACAATCGAGCAGTACTTC
NA	TRBJ2-3	TRBV29-1	TRBD2	CSVAWTSGTDTQYF	TGCAGCGTCGCTTGGACTAGCGGAACAGATACGCAGTATTTT
once	TRBJ2-5	TRBV2	NA	CASSGQQETQYF	TGTGCCAGCAGTGGGCAGCAAGAGACCCAGTACTTC
NA	TRBJ2-1	TRBV7-2	TRBD2	CASSTRLAYSNEQFF	TGTGCCAGCAGCACCAGACTAGCGTACAGCAATGAGCAGTTCTTC
NA	TRBJ1-1	TRBV6-5	TRBD1	CATTTQGATFF	TGTGCCACCACAACTCAGGGGGCCACTTTCTTT
NA	TRBJ2-5	TRBV29-1	TRBD2	CSVGGGSETQYF	TGCAGCGTCGGGGGGGGTTCGGAGACCCAGTACTTC
NA	TRBJ2-3	TRBV4-2	NA	CASSQETGGADTQYF	TGTGCCAGCAGCCAAGAGACAGGAGGCGCAGATACGCAGTATTTT
NA	TRBJ2-7	TRBV5-1	NA	CASSLGGLAYEQYF	TGCGCCAGCAGCTTGGGCGGGCTCGCCTACGAGCAGTACTTC
NA	TRBJ2-5	TRBV19	TRBD2	CASRPAGGGAGETQYF	TGTGCCAGTAGGCCCGCCGGGGGGGGAGCGGGTGAGACCCAGTACTTC
NA	TRBJ1-4	TRBV7-2	NA	CASSLGNSLNEKLFF	TGTGCCAGCAGCTTGGGTAACAGTCTGAATGAAAAACTGTTTTTT
NA	TRBJ2-3	TRBV5-1	TRBD1	CASSLQGTGDTDTQYF	TGCGCCAGCAGCTTACAGGGGACAGGGGACACAGATACGCAGTATTTT
NA	TRBJ1-3	TRBV28	TRBD1	CASSPPSVRGQGNTIYF	TGTGCCAGCAGTCCACCCTCGGTCAGGGGGCAAGGAAACACCATATATTTT
few	TRBJ1-5	TRBV30	NA	CAWSVRTGNQPQHF	TGTGCCTGGAGTGTACGGACAGGCAATCAGCCCCAGCATTTT
NA	TRBJ1-1	TRBV20-1	NA	CSARDEDEAFF	TGCAGTGCTAGAGATGAGGACGAAGCTTTCTTT
NA	TRBJ2-7	TRBV6-1	TRBD1	CASSDRQGPYEQYF	TGTGCCAGCAGTGACCGACAGGGACCCTACGAGCAGTACTTC
NA	TRBJ2-2	TRBV4-2	TRBD2	CASSSTSGINSGELFF	TGTGCCAGCAGCTCGACTAGCGGGATCAATTCTGGGGAGCTGTTTTTT
NA	TRBJ2-3	TRBV14	TRBD2	CASSHRGTSVADTQYF	TGTGCCAGCAGCCACCGAGGGACTAGCGTGGCAGATACGCAGTATTTT
NA	TRBJ1-3	TRBV27	TRBD1	CASSNPDRVGNTIYF	TGTGCCAGCAGTAACCCCGACAGGGTTGGAAACACCATATATTTT